This T cell receptor (beta chain) was retrieved from a study of T cell responses to AZD1222 COVID-19 vaccine. TCRdb's table, derived via immunoSEQ multiplex PCR, lists solely in-frame clones and lacks some. The data hold 120,000 or so clones, with about 88% observed a single time. A remark on this clone: Its cognate antigen is unknown.

The CDR3 is made up of 17 amino acids. Per germline, CDR1 KGHDR and CDR2 SFDVKD. With V trimmed by 5 bases and J by 4 bases, 8 bases remained unmatched. Second-dose schedules of about 4 or about 12 weeks were combined. The study's findings and limits: Across spike, vaccine-associated CD4 TCRs were found, dominant at 160-218 and 743-854.

The clonotype originates from an adult who received the AZD1222 COVID-19 vaccine. The material was peripheral blood, obtained 28 days after the second AZD1222 dose. The V and J genes are TRBV24-1 and TRBJ2-2; 11 bases are a match to TRBD2. CDR3 amino acids: CATSGASGGPSTGELFF. The CDR3 bases are TGTGCCACCAGTGGTGCTAGCGGGGGGCCCTCCACCGGGGAGCTGTTTTTT.